These 25 T cell receptor beta chains share one sample of origin, sequenced in a study of shared clonotypes between healthy human individuals. Repertoires were generated with immunoSEQ multiplex PCR, while TCRdb's copy carries only in-frame clones and drops some. The sample lists around 690,000 clones, roughly 88% occurring once. The sample was memory CD8+ T cells from PBMCs. The subset is: CD45RO+ cells pooled with CCR7-negative TemRA cells. All receptors come from a man younger than 30 in good health. Some clones in this sample may be carry-over from other donors' samples.

This clone was seen once. The chain couples TRBV7-9 to TRBJ2-7; 7 nucleotides agree with TRBD2. The J segment lost 1 base and the V segment lost 3 bases, leaving 9 bases of the junction unmatched. This CDR3 region has 16 residues. CDR1 SEHNR and CDR2 FQNEAQ come from the germline V gene (reference sequence). The CDR3 DNA reads as TGTGCCAGCAGCTTGCCCTCAGCGGGAACATCCTACGAGCAGTACTTC. It codes for CASSLPSAGTSYEQYF. Looking up the rest from reference TRBV7-9 and TRBJ2-7 gives the full variable domain: DTGVSQNPRHKITKRGQNVTFRCDPISEHNRLYWYRQTLGQGPEFLTYFQNEAQLEKSRLLSDRFSAERPKGSFSTLEIQRTEQGDSAMYLCASSLPSAGTSYEQYFGPGTRLTVT.

The chain has TRBV6-1 and TRBJ2-1, with D perhaps TRBD2 (6 bases). The CDR3 totals 17 residues. The V end lost 1 base, the J end lost 8 bases, and 21 bases lay between the germline ends. Germline CDR1 and CDR2: MNHNS and SASEGT. This CDR3 is CASSEVLAVLTPYEQFF. CDR3 coding DNA: TGTGCCAGCAGTGAAGTGTTAGCGGTCCTGACCCCCTATGAGCAGTTCTTC.

Note on this clone: Other DNA sequences in this sample translate to the same CDR3. The genes are TRBV19 and TRBJ2-1; D is uncertain. The germline V gene has CDR1 LNHDA and CDR2 SQIVND (reference sequence). The CDR3 is 13 residues long. V lost 1 base, J lost 6 bases, and 7 bases lay in between. CDR3 coding DNA: TGTGCCAGTAGTATAGGCCCCGCCAATGAGCAGTTCTTC. Translated, it gives CASSIGPANEQFF.

This clone was observed once. V is TRBV11-2 and J is TRBJ2-7; tentatively, D is TRBD1 (7 bases). Germline V gene sequence: CDR1 SGHAT, CDR2 FQNNGV. The V end was cut by 3 bases, the J end by 0 bases, with 15 bases between. This CDR3 has 16 residues. CDR3 region: CASSFGAGGSSYEQYF. For the CDR3, the DNA is TGTGCCAGCAGCTTCGGGGCAGGGGGGAGCTCCTACGAGCAGTACTTC.

The V gene is TRBV7-2, the J gene TRBJ2-7; D is perhaps TRBD1 or TRBD2 (6 bases each). Germline loops: CDR1 SGHTA, CDR2 FQGNSA. Trimming took off 5 bases at V and 3 bases at J, with 17 bases between the two ends. The CDR3 has 15 residues. CDR3 DNA sequence: TGTGCCAGCAGCCTAGGGTGGGGGGCCGGCTACGAGCAGTACTTC. Its protein product is CASSLGWGAGYEQYF.

On this clone: A junction boundary mismatches the germline segment, possibly from a read error. The rearrangement uses TRBV6-5 and TRBJ1-2, with 10 bases identical to TRBD1. The V gene's germline CDR1 is MNHEY and CDR2 SVGAGI. The length of the CDR3 is 15 residues. For the CDR3, the DNA is TGTGCCGGCAGTCCGCGACAGGGGGCATGGTATGGCTACACCTTC. Its translation: CAGSPRQGAWYGYTF.

V and J are TRBV27 and TRBJ1-1; 7 bases are a match to TRBD1. Germline values: CDR1 MNHEY, CDR2 SMNVEV (reference sequence). CDR3 length equals 14 residues. J was trimmed by 5 bases and V by 4 bases; bases with no gene match: 7. CDR3 protein: CASSSRQGRTEAFF. In DNA, the CDR3 is TGTGCCAGCAGTTCCCGACAGGGAAGGACTGAAGCTTTCTTT.

The J gene is TRBJ2-5, the V gene TRBV28; 7 nucleotides align to TRBD1. The V gene's germline CDR1 is MDHEN and CDR2 SYDVKM. Losses at the gene ends were 3 bases for V and 1 base for J; bases not matched to a gene: 11. This CDR3 has 17 residues. For the CDR3, the DNA is TGTGCCAGCAGTTTCCCCCCGTCGACAGGGCCCCAAGAGACCCAGTACTTC. This gives the protein CASSFPPSTGPQETQYF.

V is TRBV28 and J is TRBJ2-3; no clear D gene. The CDR3 runs 14 residues. V was cut by 2 bases and J by 2 bases, with 8 bases left in between. Germline values: CDR1 MDHEN, CDR2 SYDVKM. Here the CDR3 reads CASSLGGFTDTQYF. The CDR3, as DNA: TGTGCCAGCAGTTTAGGTGGTTTCACAGATACGCAGTATTTT.

V is TRBV30 and J is TRBJ1-1; D gene uncertain. From germline, CDR1 is GTSNPN and CDR2 SVGIG (reference sequence). V lost 5 bases and J lost 7, with 11 bases in between. The CDR3 has 11 residues. This CDR3 is CAWGLGLEAFF. CDR3 DNA: TGTGCCTGGGGGCTCGGCCTTGAAGCTTTCTTT.

The rearrangement joins TRBV28 to TRBJ2-1; 8 bases agree with TRBD2. Trimming at V came to 7 bases and at J to 7 bases, leaving 12 bases not matched to a gene. From germline, CDR1 is MDHEN and CDR2 SYDVKM. The CDR3 contains 15 residues. The CDR3 here is CASNSGSPGGNEQFF. The DNA of the CDR3 is TGTGCCAGCAACAGCGGGAGCCCCGGGGGGAATGAGCAGTTCTTC.

In its sample, this clone was seen once. This chain joins TRBV4-1 and TRBJ2-1; TRBD2 might be the D (5 bases). CDR1 is MGHRA and CDR2 is YSYEKL in the germline V gene. Deletions cut 2 bases from V and 9 bases from J, with 14 bases between. This CDR3 is 14 amino acids long. CDR3: CASSQYSGTGEQFF. CDR3 sequence (DNA): TGCGCCAGCAGCCAATATTCGGGAACGGGTGAGCAGTTCTTC.

The chain employs TRBV5-6 and TRBJ2-6; no clear D gene. The CDR3 runs to 15 residues. V lost 4 bases and J lost 4, with 12 bases in between. Germline values: CDR1 SGHDT, CDR2 YYEEEE. The CDR3 DNA sequence: TGTGCCAGCAGCCCCCTGAAGGCGGGGGCCAACGTCCTGACTTTC. Translating gives CASSPLKAGANVLTF.

This clone has only one observation. V is TRBV6-6 and J is TRBJ2-1; TRBD2 might be the D (6 bases). The CDR3 loop spans 16 amino acids. Germline loops: CDR1 MNHNY, CDR2 SVGAGI (reference sequence). Trimming shortened V by 0 bases and J by 8 bases, and 17 bases separated the two germline ends. The CDR3 DNA sequence: TGTGCCAGCAGTTACTCGACCGGGTCAGCGGGTTATGAGCAGTTCTTC. Translation: CASSYSTGSAGYEQFF.

The chain links TRBV5-1 to TRBJ1-2, with 8 bases identical to TRBD1. The CDR3 covers 13 residues. Germline CDR1 is SGHRS and CDR2 is YFSETQ. The V gene end was trimmed by 4 bases and the J gene end by 8 bases; junction bases not matched to a gene: 7. The CDR3 bases are TGCGCCAGCAGCATAGGACAGGGTTGGGGCTACACCTTC. It yields the protein CASSIGQGWGYTF.

The rearrangement links TRBV7-2 to TRBJ2-1, with 8 bases matching TRBD1. Germline CDR1 SGHTA, CDR2 FQGNSA. The ends lost 5 bases at V and 2 bases at J; junction bases unmatched: 5. The CDR3 runs to 15 residues. CDR3 loop: CASSGRTGPYNEQFF. The CDR3 region has the DNA TGTGCCAGCAGCGGAAGGACAGGGCCCTACAATGAGCAGTTCTTC.

This sequence joins TRBV30 and TRBJ1-1; TRBD1 is a possible D gene (6 bases). With 3 bases removed from V and 0 bases from J, the gap between germline ends came to 20 bases. This CDR3 is 17 amino acids long. Germline V gene data show CDR1 as GTSNPN and CDR2 as SVGIG (reference sequence). The DNA for the CDR3 is TGTGCCTGGAGCTCCGGCCCAGGACAGAGCATGAACACTGAAGCTTTCTTT. Its protein product is CAWSSGPGQSMNTEAFF.

The V gene is TRBV5-1, the J gene TRBJ2-7; a possible D gene is TRBD2 (6 bases). The CDR3 is 16 residues long. Germline values: CDR1 SGHRS, CDR2 YFSETQ. V lost 4 bases and J lost 2, with 19 bases in between. The CDR3 region has the DNA TGCGCCAGCAGCCGTAGCCTGGGTGCGGGACCCTACGAGCAGTACTTC. As protein: CASSRSLGAGPYEQYF.

This chain uses TRBV15 with TRBJ2-2; D is undetermined. Trimming cost V 5 bases and J 2 bases, with 9 bases left between them. The CDR3 covers 14 residues. CDR1 is LNHNV and CDR2 is YYDKDF in the germline V gene (reference sequence). The CDR3 region is CATSARVNTGELFF. The CDR3 region has the DNA TGTGCCACCAGCGCCCGGGTAAACACCGGGGAGCTGTTTTTT.

The CDR3 reads CASSFLGTYNEQFF. The CDR3 nucleotides read TGTGCCAGCAGCTTTCTAGGAACCTACAATGAGCAGTTCTTC. The genes are TRBV7-9 and TRBJ2-1; D is undetermined. Germline lookup yields CDR1 SEHNR and CDR2 FQNEAQ (reference sequence). The germline V and J ends were trimmed by 3 bases and 2 bases, with 8 bases remaining between them. The CDR3 contains 14 residues.

This clone was found once. The chain links TRBV19 to TRBJ2-3; TRBD2 matches 12 bases. CDR1 LNHDA and CDR2 SQIVND come from the germline V gene (reference sequence). V trimming: 6 bases; J trimming: 2 bases; junction bases outside the gene matches: 9. This CDR3 is built from 17 residues. The CDR3 nucleotides read TGTGCCAGTAGCCAAGGGACTAGCGGGTCCCTCACAGATACGCAGTATTTT. It is translated as CASSQGTSGSLTDTQYF.

J is TRBJ2-5 and V is TRBV6-6; 8 bases agree with TRBD2. The CDR3 runs 15 residues. The germline gives CDR1 MNHNY, CDR2 SVGAGI (reference sequence). With V trimmed by 6 bases and J by 2 bases, 8 bases remained unmatched. The CDR3 sequence: CASRLTSGKQETQYF. The CDR3 coding sequence is TGTGCCAGCAGGCTAACTAGCGGAAAGCAAGAGACCCAGTACTTC.

This chain uses TRBV4-1 with TRBJ2-3; 9 nucleotides align to TRBD2. From germline, CDR1 is MGHRA and CDR2 YSYEKL. Trimming at V came to 0 bases and at J to 4 bases, leaving 8 bases not matched to a gene. This CDR3 spans 17 amino acids. In DNA form, the CDR3 reads TGCGCCAGCAGCCAAGATGGGGTAGCGGGAGAAGCAGATACGCAGTATTTT. Translated: CASSQDGVAGEADTQYF.

The rearrangement links TRBV7-9 to TRBJ1-3; D perhaps matches TRBD1 (5 bases). CDR1 is SEHNR and CDR2 is FQNEAQ in the germline V gene (reference sequence). The CDR3 is 18 amino acids. Between the trimmed V and J ends, which lost 5 bases and 7 bases, there was a span of 27 bases. This CDR3 is CASSRGQWYRFSWNTIYF. DNA of the CDR3: TGTGCCAGCAGCCGAGGACAATGGTACAGGTTCTCTTGGAACACCATATATTTT. Together with reference TRBV7-9 and TRBJ1-3, the CDR3 gives the full variable domain: DTGVSQNPRHKITKRGQNVTFRCDPISEHNRLYWYRQTLGQGPEFLTYFQNEAQLEKSRLLSDRFSAERPKGSFSTLEIQRTEQGDSAMYLCASSRGQWYRFSWNTIYFGEGSWLTVV.

The gene calls are TRBV27 and TRBJ2-2, with D possibly TRBD2 on 5 matching bases. The V and J ends lost 3 bases and 5 bases respectively, with 7 bases between them. Germline loops: CDR1 MNHEY, CDR2 SMNVEV (reference sequence). CDR3 length: 13 residues. DNA for the CDR3: TGTGCCAGCAGTTTCGGGATTACCGGGGAGCTGTTTTTT. Translated, it gives CASSFGITGELFF.